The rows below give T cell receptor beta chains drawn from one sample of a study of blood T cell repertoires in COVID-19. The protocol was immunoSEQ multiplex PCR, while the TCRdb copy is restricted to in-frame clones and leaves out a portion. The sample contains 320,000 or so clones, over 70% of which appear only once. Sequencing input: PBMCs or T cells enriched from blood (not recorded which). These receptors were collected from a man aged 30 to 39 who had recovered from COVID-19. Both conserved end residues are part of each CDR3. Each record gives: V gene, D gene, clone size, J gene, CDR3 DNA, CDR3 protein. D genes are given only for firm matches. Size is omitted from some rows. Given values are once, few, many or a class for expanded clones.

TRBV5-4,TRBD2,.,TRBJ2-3,TGTGCCAGCAGCCCGGGACTAGCGGGGATCACAGATACGCAGTATTTT,CASSPGLAGITDTQYF
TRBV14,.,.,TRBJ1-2,TGTGCCAGCAGCGGCAGGAGTGGGGCGCGGGGCTACACCTTC,CASSGRSGARGYTF
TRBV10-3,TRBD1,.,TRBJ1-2,TGTGCCATCAGTGAGGAGCCGGGACAGAAGACTGATGGCTACACCTTC,CAISEEPGQKTDGYTF
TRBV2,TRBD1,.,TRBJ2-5,TGTGCCAGCAGCCCTGGACAGGTTCAAGAGACCCAGTACTTC,CASSPGQVQETQYF
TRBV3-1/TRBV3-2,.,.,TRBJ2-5,TGTGCCAGCAGCCACCGGGGAGGACTCCAAGAGACCCAGTACTTC,CASSHRGGLQETQYF
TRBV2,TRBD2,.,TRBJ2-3,TGTGCCAGCAGTGAAGCTAGCGGGGGGGGAACAGATACGCAGTATTTT,CASSEASGGGTDTQYF
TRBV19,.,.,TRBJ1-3,TGTGCCAGTAGCGACAACTCTGGAAACACCATATATTTT,CASSDNSGNTIYF
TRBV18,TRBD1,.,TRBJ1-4,TGTGCCAGCTCAACAGGGGTAAATGAAAAACTGTTTTTT,CASSTGVNEKLFF
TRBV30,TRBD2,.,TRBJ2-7,TGTGCCTGGAGTACCGCGCGGTGGACTAGCGGGGGGCGCTACGAGCAGTACTTC,CAWSTARWTSGGRYEQYF
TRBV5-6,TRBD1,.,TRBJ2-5,TGTGCCAGCAGCACGACAGGGGCTGAGGAGACCCAGTACTTC,CASSTTGAEETQYF
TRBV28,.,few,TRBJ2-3,TGTGCCAGCAGTTTTGTAAGGGGTGATGGCACAGATACGCAGTATTTT,CASSFVRGDGTDTQYF
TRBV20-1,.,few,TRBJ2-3,TGCAGTGCCAGTAACACAGCAGATACGCAGTATTTT,CSASNTADTQYF
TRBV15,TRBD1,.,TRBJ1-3,TGTGCCACCAGCACCAATTTGGGGACAGGCTCTGGAAACACCATATATTTT,CATSTNLGTGSGNTIYF
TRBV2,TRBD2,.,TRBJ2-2,TGTGCCAGCAGTGTGAGCGGGGGGGCCGGGGAGCTGTTTTTT,CASSVSGGAGELFF
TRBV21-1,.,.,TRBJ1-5,TGTGCCAGCAGCAAAGCCGTCGGTCAGCCCCAGCATTTT,CASSKAVGQPQHF
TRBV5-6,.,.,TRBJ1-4,TGTGCCAGTAGCCCCCTAGGCCTCGAACGTGAAAAACTGTTTTTT,CASSPLGLEREKLFF
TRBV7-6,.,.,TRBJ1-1,TGTGCCAGCAGCTCGCCAGGGATGACTGAAGCTTTCTTT,CASSSPGMTEAFF
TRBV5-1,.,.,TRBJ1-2,TGCGCCAGCAGCCCCCCGACAGGTAGTGGCTACACCTTC,CASSPPTGSGYTF
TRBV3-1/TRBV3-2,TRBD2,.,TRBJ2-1,TGTGCCAGCAGTCGATCTAGCGGGGTAGGTGAGCAGTTCTTC,CASSRSSGVGEQFF
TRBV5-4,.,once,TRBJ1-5,TGTGCCAGCAGCGTGGACGGAGAGGGAGGTCAGCCCCAGCATTTT,CASSVDGEGGQPQHF